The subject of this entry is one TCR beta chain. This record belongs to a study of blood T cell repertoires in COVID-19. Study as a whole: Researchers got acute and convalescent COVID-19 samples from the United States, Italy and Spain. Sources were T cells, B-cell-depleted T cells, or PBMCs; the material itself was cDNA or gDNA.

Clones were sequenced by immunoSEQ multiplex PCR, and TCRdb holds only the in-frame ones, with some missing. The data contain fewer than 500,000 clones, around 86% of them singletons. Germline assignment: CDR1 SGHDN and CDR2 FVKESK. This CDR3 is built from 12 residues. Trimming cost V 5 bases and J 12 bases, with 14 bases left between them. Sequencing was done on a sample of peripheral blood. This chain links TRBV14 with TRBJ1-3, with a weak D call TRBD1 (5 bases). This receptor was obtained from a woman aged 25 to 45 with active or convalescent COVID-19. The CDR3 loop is CASSYLQGDIYF. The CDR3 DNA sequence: TGTGCCAGCAGCTACCTTCAGGGTGACATATATTTT. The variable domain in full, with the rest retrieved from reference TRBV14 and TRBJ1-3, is EAGVTQFPSHSVIEKGQTVTLRCDPISGHDNLYWYRRVMGKEIKFLLHFVKESKQDESGMPNNRFLAERTGGTYSTLKVQPAELEDSGVYFCASSYLQGDIYFGEGSWLTVV.